This T cell receptor beta chain was sequenced in a study of PD-1 blockade in classical Hodgkin lymphoma. Ten or more counts support this clone. This CDR3 is 15 amino acids long. V shed 5 bases and J shed 2 bases, with 19 bases lying between them. Germline-derived CDR1 and CDR2 are SQVTM and ANQGSEA. The assay was immunoSEQ multiplex PCR, and TCRdb's table has in-frame clones only and misses some. The sample records about 44,000 clones, roughly 65% being singletons. Time point meaning: cycle 4 day 1 (C4D1), after less than seven weeks of nivolumab. Relapse after autologous stem cell transplantation occurred in every patient, and brentuximab vedotin exposure varied.

The sample consisted of peripheral blood mononuclear cells (PBMCs), taken before the fourth cycle of nivolumab. This clonotype originated in a human donor with classical Hodgkin lymphoma. The V call is TRBV29-1, the J call TRBJ2-7, with D perhaps matching TRBD1 (6 bases). As DNA, the CDR3 is TGCAGCGTTACCTCGGACAGCGGATTGACCTACGAGCAGTACTTC. Amino acids: CSVTSDSGLTYEQYF.